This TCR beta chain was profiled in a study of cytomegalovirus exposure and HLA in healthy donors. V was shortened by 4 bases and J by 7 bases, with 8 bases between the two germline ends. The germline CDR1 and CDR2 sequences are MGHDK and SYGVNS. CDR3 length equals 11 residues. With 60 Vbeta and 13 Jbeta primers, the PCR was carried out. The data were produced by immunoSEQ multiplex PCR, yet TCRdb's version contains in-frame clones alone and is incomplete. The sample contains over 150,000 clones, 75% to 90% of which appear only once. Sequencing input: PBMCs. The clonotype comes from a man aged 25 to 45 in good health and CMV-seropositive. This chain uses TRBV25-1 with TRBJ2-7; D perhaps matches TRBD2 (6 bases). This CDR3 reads CASSASVEQYF. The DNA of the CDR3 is TGTGCCAGCAGTGCTAGCGTAGAGCAGTACTTC.